What follows are 27 T cell receptor beta chains derived from one specimen sequenced in a study of cytomegalovirus exposure and HLA in healthy donors. Amplification used 60 Vbeta primers and 13 Jbeta primers. The assay was immunoSEQ multiplex PCR, and TCRdb's table has in-frame clones only and misses some. The data hold 100,000 or so clones, with about 83% observed a single time. Input material: PBMCs. The receptor set was obtained from a man younger than 35 in good health and CMV-seronegative.

CDR3 nucleotide sequence: TGTGCCAGCAGCTTTTGGAGTCCAGGGGCGCCCCATGGCTACACCTTC. Its protein product is CASSFWSPGAPHGYTF. The chain joins TRBV5-5 to TRBJ1-2; D is possibly TRBD1 (6 bases). V gave up 2 bases and J gave up 6 bases, with 20 bases separating them. CDR1 is SGHKS and CDR2 is YYEKEE in the germline V gene (reference sequence). The CDR3 is 16 residues long.

The rearrangement links TRBV29-1 to TRBJ2-3, with no clear D. Germline V gives CDR1 SQVTM, CDR2 ANQGSEA. The CDR3 contains 14 residues. Between the trimmed V and J ends, which lost 3 bases and 2 bases, there was a span of 12 bases. For the CDR3, the DNA is TGCAGCGTTGATGGTCCCGGGTTCACAGATACGCAGTATTTT. Amino acid sequence: CSVDGPGFTDTQYF.

This clone was recorded only once. The chain combines TRBV7-3 with TRBJ2-5; 15 nucleotides match TRBD2. Near its end, the DNA agrees better with TRBJ2-7, so the J call may be wrong. The germline V gene encodes CDR1 SGHTA and CDR2 FQGTGA. CDR3 size: 16 residues. The CDR3 nucleotides are TGTGCCAGCAGCTCGGGACTAGCGGGAGGTTCGTACGAGCAGTACTTC. Translated: CASSSGLAGGSYEQYF.

The gene calls are TRBV5-4 and TRBJ2-7; 8 bases agree with TRBD1. Germline V gives CDR1 SGHNT, CDR2 YYREEE (reference sequence). The CDR3 totals 15 residues. V was clipped by 3 bases and J by 7 bases; unmatched bases: 12. The CDR3 DNA reads as TGTGCCAGCAGCTCCGGCGGGGCAGGGGGCCGTGAGCAGTACTTC. Its translation is CASSSGGAGGREQYF.

The chain employs TRBV30 and TRBJ2-2; the D gene is possibly TRBD1 (5 bases). Germline CDR1 GTSNPN, CDR2 SVGIG (reference sequence). This CDR3 has 14 amino acids. The V and J ends lost 4 bases and 3 bases respectively, with 12 bases between them. The CDR3 protein is CAWIQGWDTGELFF. Written as DNA, the CDR3 is TGTGCCTGGATCCAGGGTTGGGACACCGGGGAGCTGTTTTTT. Supplemented by reference TRBV30 and TRBJ2-2, the full variable domain reads SQTIHQWPATLVQPVGSPLSLECTVEGTSNPNLYWYRQAAGRGLQLLFYSVGIGQISSEVPQNLSASRPQDRQFILSSKKLLLSDSGFYLCAWIQGWDTGELFFGEGSRLTVL.

The gene calls are TRBV6-4 and TRBJ2-1; 14 positions agree with TRBD2. This CDR3 region has 16 residues. The V gene's germline CDR1 is MRHNA and CDR2 SNTAGT. With V trimmed by 5 bases and J by 6 bases, 6 bases remained unmatched. The CDR3 protein is CASSLTGTSGSNEQFF. CDR3 nucleotide sequence: TGTGCCAGCAGTCTTACCGGGACTAGCGGGAGCAATGAGCAGTTCTTC.

The rearrangement joins TRBV19 to TRBJ2-1; D unresolved. This CDR3 comprises 15 residues. Germline values: CDR1 LNHDA, CDR2 SQIVND (reference sequence). Trimming removed 10 bases from V and 0 bases from J, with 16 bases in between. The CDR3 loop is CATVLAAFSYNEQFF. The CDR3 DNA follows: TGTGCCACTGTCTTAGCTGCATTCTCCTACAATGAGCAGTTCTTC.

V is TRBV27 and J is TRBJ2-3, with 8 positions matching TRBD2. The CDR3 extends over 16 amino acids. V lost 2 bases, J lost 0 bases, and 4 bases stayed unmatched. In germline, CDR1 is MNHEY, CDR2 SMNVEV (reference sequence). This chain's CDR3 is CASSLSLAGSTDTQYF. CDR3 sequence (DNA): TGTGCCAGCAGTTTAAGTCTAGCGGGTAGCACAGATACGCAGTATTTT.

The V and J genes are TRBV18 and TRBJ2-7; 9 bases match TRBD1. Germline lookup yields CDR1 KGHSH and CDR2 LQKENI. The CDR3 extends over 13 amino acids. The junction had 7 bases not matched to a gene; V was cut back by 7 bases and J by 6 bases. DNA of the CDR3: TGTGCCAGCTGGCCGGGACAGGGCCCCGAGCAGTACTTC. This gives the protein CASWPGQGPEQYF.

This clone was seen once. CDR3 nucleotides: TGTGCCAGCAGCTTAGGACCCCGGGGAGGTGATGAGCAGTTCTTC. Protein product: CASSLGPRGGDEQFF. The chain combines TRBV11-2 with TRBJ2-1; D possibly corresponds to TRBD2 (6 bases). V lost 1 base to trimming and J lost 8 bases, with 15 bases between them. Looked up from germline, CDR1 is SGHAT and CDR2 is FQNNGV. This CDR3 region has 15 residues.

The chain is built from TRBV11-3 and TRBJ2-3; 12 nucleotides agree with TRBD2. V was clipped by 3 bases and J by 2 bases; unmatched bases: 3. Germline CDR1 reads SGHNT; CDR2 reads YENEEA. This CDR3 has 16 residues. CDR3 loop: CASSFGLAGPTDTQYF. The CDR3 nucleotides read TGTGCCAGCAGCTTCGGACTAGCGGGACCCACAGATACGCAGTATTTT.

This chain joins TRBV5-6 and TRBJ2-4; TRBD2 matches at 8 bases. V trimming: 5 bases; J trimming: 6 bases; junction bases outside the gene matches: 19. This CDR3 region has 18 residues. CDR1 and CDR2 from the germline V gene are SGHDT and YYEEEE. In nucleotides, the CDR3 is TGTGCCAGCAGAACGAGTCGACTAGCGCTAGACTCGGGAAACATTCAGTACTTC. Protein product: CASRTSRLALDSGNIQYF.

This chain links TRBV5-1 with TRBJ1-5; TRBD1 is a possible D gene (5 bases). Germline CDR1 reads SGHRS; CDR2 reads YFSETQ. The V and J ends lost 0 bases and 0 bases respectively, with 7 bases between them. The CDR3 is made up of 15 amino acids. CDR3 coding DNA: TGCGCCAGCAGCTTGGGACAGAATAGCAATCAGCCCCAGCATTTT. Protein product: CASSLGQNSNQPQHF. The full variable domain, with the rest looked up from reference TRBV5-1 and TRBJ1-5, is KAGVTQTPRYLIKTRGQQVTLSCSPISGHRSVSWYQQTPGQGLQFLFEYFSETQRNKGNFPGRFSGRQFSNSRSEMNVSTLELGDSALYLCASSLGQNSNQPQHFGDGTRLSIL.

V usage is TRBV4-3 and J usage is TRBJ2-5; TRBD2 matches 9 bases. The V gene's germline CDR1 is LGHNA and CDR2 YSLEER. V lost 4 bases and J lost 2; bases outside the gene matches: 5. The CDR3 has 15 amino acids. The CDR3 region has the DNA TGCGCCAGCAGCCGGACCGGACTAGCGCAAGAGACCCAGTACTTC. Translating it yields CASSRTGLAQETQYF.

This clone was detected only a few times. The chain carries TRBV7-9 and TRBJ2-7; no clear D gene. The CDR3 has 13 residues. Germline V lookup: CDR1 SEHNR, CDR2 FQNEAQ (reference sequence). V lost 2 bases and J lost 0, with 5 bases in between. The CDR3 nucleotides are TGTGCCAGCAGCTTAACGAGCTCCTACGAGCAGTACTTC. Translating gives CASSLTSSYEQYF.

The gene calls are TRBV19 and TRBJ2-1; 8 bases agree with TRBD2. The CDR3 is 14 residues long. CDR1 and CDR2 from the germline V gene are LNHDA and SQIVND (reference sequence). The trim removed 4 bases at V and 5 bases at J, leaving 4 bases unmatched. CDR3 residues: CASSKVAGHNEQFF. DNA of the CDR3: TGTGCCAGTAGTAAAGTAGCGGGACACAATGAGCAGTTCTTC.

The chain is built from TRBV5-4 and TRBJ1-2; 8 bases align to TRBD1. Germline CDR1 SGHNT, CDR2 YYREEE (reference sequence). The length of the CDR3 is 14 residues. V lost 4 bases and J lost 5; bases outside the gene matches: 7. CDR3: CASSLGQGVYGYTF. CDR3 in DNA: TGTGCCAGCAGCCTCGGACAGGGAGTTTATGGCTACACCTTC.

The gene calls are TRBV4-3 and TRBJ1-2; D might be TRBD1 (5 bases). The CDR3 is 11 amino acids. V was clipped by 1 base and J by 8 bases, with 5 bases between them. Per the germline V gene, CDR1 is LGHNA and CDR2 is YSLEER. The CDR3 sequence: CASSQGGGYTF. For the CDR3, the DNA is TGCGCCAGCAGCCAAGGGGGCGGCTACACCTTC.

This chain connects TRBV10-1 to TRBJ2-4, with no clear D. The germline CDR1 and CDR2 sequences are WNHNN and SYGVQD (reference sequence). CDR3 length: 16 amino acids. In DNA, the CDR3 is TGCCCGACACATTCCAGCCTATTCTTAGCCAAAAACATTCAGTACTTC. It yields the protein CPTHSSLFLAKNIQYF.

The rearrangement joins TRBV4-3 to TRBJ2-7; D not resolved. CDR1 is LGHNA and CDR2 is YSLEER in the germline V gene. CDR3 length: 15 residues. Trimming pared 1 base from V and 1 base from J, leaving 11 bases between. CDR3 sequence: CASSQGRHGSYEQYF. In DNA, the CDR3 is TGCGCCAGCAGCCAAGGGCGGCATGGGTCCTACGAGCAGTACTTC.

The chain has TRBV7-9 and TRBJ2-1; D possibly corresponds to TRBD2 (6 bases). The CDR3 runs to 12 residues. Germline V lookup: CDR1 SEHNR, CDR2 FQNEAQ (reference sequence). V gave up 4 bases and J gave up 6 bases, with 7 bases separating them. CDR3 residues: CASSSGVNEQFF. CDR3 sequence (DNA): TGTGCCAGCAGCTCGGGGGTCAATGAGCAGTTCTTC.

This clone showed up just once. The junction does not match germline at one end; this may be a read error. The chain links TRBV13 to TRBJ2-5; 12 bases map to TRBD2. This CDR3 is built from 18 residues. Germline V gives CDR1 PRHDT, CDR2 FYEKMQ (reference sequence). CDR3 DNA: TGTGCCAGCAGCTCTCAAGGTGCTAGCGGGAGGGCTCAAGGGACCCAGTACTTC. Protein: CASSSQGASGRAQGTQYF.

The rearrangement joins TRBV7-2 to TRBJ1-2, with 12 bases lining up with TRBD1. J was trimmed by 7 bases and V by 1 base; bases with no gene match: 4. The CDR3 consists of 15 residues. The V gene's germline CDR1 is SGHTA and CDR2 FQGNSA. The CDR3 bases are TGTGCCAGCAGCTTAGAGGGACAGGGGGCCATTGGCTACACCTTC. This sequence encodes CASSLEGQGAIGYTF.

Regarding this clone: This sample includes further DNA sequences coding for the same CDR3. This chain links TRBV7-3 with TRBJ2-1, with 9 bases matching TRBD2. Per the germline V gene, CDR1 is SGHTA and CDR2 is FQGTGA. The ends lost 5 bases at V and 0 bases at J; junction bases unmatched: 2. This CDR3 comprises 15 residues. The CDR3 sequence: CASSLSGSSYNEQFF. The CDR3 DNA sequence: TGTGCCAGCAGCCTTAGCGGGAGCTCCTACAATGAGCAGTTCTTC.

The chain recombines TRBV9 with TRBJ1-1; 10 nucleotides match TRBD1. Germline loops: CDR1 SGDLS, CDR2 YYNGEE. The trim removed 0 bases at V and 5 bases at J, leaving 1 base unmatched. The CDR3 totals 14 residues. The CDR3 DNA is TGTGCCAGCAGCGTAGGGGACAGGGGAACTGAAGCTTTCTTT. As protein: CASSVGDRGTEAFF. Looking up the rest from reference TRBV9 and TRBJ1-1 gives the full variable domain: DSGVTQTPKHLITATGQRVTLRCSPRSGDLSVYWYQQSLDQGLQFLIQYYNGEERAKGNILERFSAQQFPDLHSELNLSSLELGDSALYFCASSVGDRGTEAFFGQGTRLTVV.

The DNA for the CDR3 is TGTGCCAGTAGGGACAGGGGGCAGGTTGAAGCTTTCTTT. Protein: CASRDRGQVEAFF. The chain combines TRBV19 with TRBJ1-1; 11 nucleotides line up with TRBD1. Germline CDR1 is LNHDA and CDR2 is SQIVND (reference sequence). The CDR3 is made up of 13 amino acids. With V trimmed by 6 bases and J by 7 bases, 4 bases remained unmatched.

This chain connects TRBV21-1 to TRBJ2-5; the table's D call, TRBD2, was not checked against the DNA. TRBV21-1 is given as a pseudogene. The CDR3 sequence is 14 residues long. CDR3 amino acids: CASSPRDLKESQYF. The CDR3 DNA follows: TGTGCCAGCAGTCCACGGGACTTAAAAGAGTCCCAGTACTTC.